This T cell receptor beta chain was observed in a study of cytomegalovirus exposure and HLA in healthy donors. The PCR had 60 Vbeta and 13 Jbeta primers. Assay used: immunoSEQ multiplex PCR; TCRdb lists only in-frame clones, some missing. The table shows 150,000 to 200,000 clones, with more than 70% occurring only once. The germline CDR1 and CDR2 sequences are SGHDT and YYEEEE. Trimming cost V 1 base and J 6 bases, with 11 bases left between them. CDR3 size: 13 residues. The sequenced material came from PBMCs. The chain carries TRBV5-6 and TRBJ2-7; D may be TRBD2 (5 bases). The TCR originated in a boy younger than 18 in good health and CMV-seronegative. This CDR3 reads CASSLPGGLEQYF. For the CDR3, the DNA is TGTGCCAGCAGCTTGCCGGGCGGACTCGAGCAGTACTTC. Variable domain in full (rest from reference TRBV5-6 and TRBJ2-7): DAGVTQSPTHLIKTRGQQVTLRCSPKSGHDTVSWYQQALGQGPQFIFQYYEEEERQRGNFPDRFSGHQFPNYSSELNVNALLLGDSALYLCASSLPGGLEQYFGPGTRLTVT.